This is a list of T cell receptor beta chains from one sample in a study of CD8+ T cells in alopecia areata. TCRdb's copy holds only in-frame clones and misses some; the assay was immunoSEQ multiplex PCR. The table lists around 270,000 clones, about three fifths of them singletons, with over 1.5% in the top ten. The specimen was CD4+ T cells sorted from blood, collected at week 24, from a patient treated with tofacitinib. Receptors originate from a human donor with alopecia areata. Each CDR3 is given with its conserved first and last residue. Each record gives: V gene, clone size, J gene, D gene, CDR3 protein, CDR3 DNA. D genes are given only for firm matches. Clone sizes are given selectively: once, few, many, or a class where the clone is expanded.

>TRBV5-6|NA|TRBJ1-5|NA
CASSRSGTENQPQHF
TGTGCCAGCAGCCGGTCCGGGACCGAGAATCAGCCCCAGCATTTT
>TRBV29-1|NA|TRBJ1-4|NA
CSVEDSRGDEKLFF
TGCAGCGTTGAAGACAGTCGGGGGGATGAAAAACTGTTTTTT
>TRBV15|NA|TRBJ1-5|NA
CATSKRSVINQPQHF
TGTGCCACCAGCAAACGGTCGGTGATTAATCAGCCCCAGCATTTT
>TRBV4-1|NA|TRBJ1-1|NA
CASSRSGAVNTEAFF
TGCGCCAGCAGCCGGTCGGGGGCTGTCAACACTGAAGCTTTCTTT
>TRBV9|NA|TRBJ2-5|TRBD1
CASSVGAGGLGETQYF
TGTGCCAGCAGCGTAGGCGCAGGGGGCCTTGGAGAGACCCAGTACTTC
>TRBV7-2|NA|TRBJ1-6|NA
CASTLNWVNSPLHF
TGTGCCAGCACCTTAAATTGGGTTAATTCACCCCTCCACTTT
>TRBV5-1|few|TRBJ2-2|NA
CASSLDAGRTGELFF
TGCGCCAGCAGCTTGGACGCAGGGCGCACCGGGGAGCTGTTTTTT
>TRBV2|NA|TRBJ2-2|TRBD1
CASSRQGNTGELFF
TGTGCCAGCAGCAGACAGGGGAATACCGGGGAGCTGTTTTTT
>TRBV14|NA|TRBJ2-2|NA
CASSRQNTGELFF
TGTGCCAGCAGCCGACAGAACACCGGGGAGCTGTTTTTT
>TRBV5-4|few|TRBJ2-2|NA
CASSLVGTGELFF
TGTGCCAGCAGCTTGGTCGGCACCGGGGAGCTGTTTTTT
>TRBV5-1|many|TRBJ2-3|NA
CASSLGNGRTDTQYF
TGCGCCAGCAGCTTAGGTAACGGACGCACAGATACGCAGTATTTT
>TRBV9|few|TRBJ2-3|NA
CASSVTPSHTDTQYF
TGTGCCAGCAGCGTGACTCCATCCCACACAGATACGCAGTATTTT
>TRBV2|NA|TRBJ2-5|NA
CASSGTVKETQYF
TGTGCCAGCAGTGGGACAGTAAAAGAGACCCAGTACTTC
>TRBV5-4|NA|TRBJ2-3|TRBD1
CASSSGIRDRGSDTQYF
TGTGCCAGCAGCTCTGGAATAAGGGACAGGGGATCAGATACGCAGTATTTT
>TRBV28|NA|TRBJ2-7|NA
CASRPGTNSYEQYF
TGTGCCAGCAGACCCGGGACAAACTCCTACGAGCAGTACTTC
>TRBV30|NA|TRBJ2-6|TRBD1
CARAGGSGANVLTF
TGTGCCCGCGCAGGGGGCTCTGGGGCCAACGTCCTGACTTTC